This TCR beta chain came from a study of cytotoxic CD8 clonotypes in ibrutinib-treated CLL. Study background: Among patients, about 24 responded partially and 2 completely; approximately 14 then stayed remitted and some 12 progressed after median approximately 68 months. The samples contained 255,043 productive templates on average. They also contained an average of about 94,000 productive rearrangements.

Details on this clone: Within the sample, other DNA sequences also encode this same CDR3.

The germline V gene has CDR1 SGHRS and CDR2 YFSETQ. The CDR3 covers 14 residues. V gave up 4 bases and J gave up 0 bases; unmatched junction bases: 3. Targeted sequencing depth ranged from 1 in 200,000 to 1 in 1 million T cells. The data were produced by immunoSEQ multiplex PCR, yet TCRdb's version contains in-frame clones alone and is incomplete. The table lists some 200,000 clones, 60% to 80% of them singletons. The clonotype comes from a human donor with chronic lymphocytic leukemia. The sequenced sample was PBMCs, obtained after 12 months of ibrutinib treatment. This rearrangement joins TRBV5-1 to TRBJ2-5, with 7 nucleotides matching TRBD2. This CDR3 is CASSPGTNQETQYF. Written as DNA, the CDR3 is TGCGCCAGCAGCCCTGGGACTAACCAAGAGACCCAGTACTTC.